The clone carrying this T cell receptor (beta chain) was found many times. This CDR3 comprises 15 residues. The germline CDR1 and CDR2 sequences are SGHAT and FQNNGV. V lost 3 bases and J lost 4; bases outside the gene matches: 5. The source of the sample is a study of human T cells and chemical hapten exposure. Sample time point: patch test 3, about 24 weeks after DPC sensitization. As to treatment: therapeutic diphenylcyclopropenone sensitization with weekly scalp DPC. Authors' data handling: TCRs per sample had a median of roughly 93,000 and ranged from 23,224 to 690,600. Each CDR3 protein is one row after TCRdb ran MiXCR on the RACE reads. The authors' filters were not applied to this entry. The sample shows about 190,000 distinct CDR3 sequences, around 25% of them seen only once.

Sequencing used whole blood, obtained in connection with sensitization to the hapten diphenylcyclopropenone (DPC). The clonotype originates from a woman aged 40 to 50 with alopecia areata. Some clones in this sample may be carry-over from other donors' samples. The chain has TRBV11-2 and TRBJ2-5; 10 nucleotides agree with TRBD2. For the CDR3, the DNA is TGTGCCAGCAGCTTGGGAGCGGGAGGGCGAGAGACCCAGTACTTC. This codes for CASSLGAGGRETQYF.